The 2 T cell receptor beta chains presented below share a single source sample, sequenced in a study of blood T cells in healthy people across ages. Primers used in a second PCR of roughly 7 to 12 cycles were a sample-barcoded 5' primer and a J-beta primer mix. Each CDR3 protein gets one entry after TCRdb re-called the 5' RACE reads with MiXCR. This sample yields fewer than 1,000,000 distinct CDR3 sequences, of which 46% are seen a single time; 18% belongs to the top ten. The material sequenced was blood. The receptors come from a man older than 75 in good health.

The V call is TRBV7-2, the J call TRBJ2-2; the match to TRBD2 covers 12 bases. The CDR3 totals 17 residues. CDR1 and CDR2 (germline): SGHTA, FQGNSA. J was trimmed by 0 bases and V by 5 bases; bases with no gene match: 4. The CDR3 reads CASSRGLAGSNTGELFF. The CDR3 DNA is TGTGCCAGCAGCCGAGGACTAGCGGGATCGAACACCGGGGAGCTGTTTTTT. Based on the CDR3 plus reference TRBV7-2 and TRBJ2-2, the full variable domain is GAGVSQSPSNKVTEKGKDVELRCDPISGHTALYWYRQSLGQGLEFLIYFQGNSAPDKSGLPSDRFSAERTGGSVSTLTIQRTQQEDSAVYLCASSRGLAGSNTGELFFGEGSRLTVL.

This clonotype appeared a few times. The chain combines TRBV29-1 with TRBJ1-1; TRBD1 matches 9 bases. Germline V gene data show CDR1 as SQVTM and CDR2 as ANQGSEA. Trimming removed 5 bases from V and 5 bases from J; junction bases left unmatched: 9. The CDR3 covers 14 residues. The CDR3 DNA reads TGCAGCGTTTGCACAGGGGGCGCAGGGACTGAAGCTTTCTTT. Protein product: CSVCTGGAGTEAFF.